These T cell receptor beta chains were read from a single sample in a study of immune evolution from preneoplasia to lung adenocarcinoma. Libraries were prepared by immunoSEQ multiplex PCR; TCRdb keeps only in-frame clonotypes and omits some of them. This table holds about 6,300 clones, around 78% found once. Sequencing was done on a sample of FFPE lung adenocarcinoma in situ tissue. These TCRs come from a donor at least 70 years old with lung adenocarcinoma. Both conserved end residues are part of each CDR3. Fields, in order: J gene, V gene, clone size, D gene, CDR3 DNA, CDR3 protein. The D gene is left open where the match is weak. Expanded clones get a size class; other rows say once, few or many, or leave the size out.

TRBJ2-7 | TRBV14 | few | TRBD2 | TGTGCCAGCAGCCACGGACTAGCGGCGTACGAGCAGTACTTC | CASSHGLAAYEQYF
TRBJ1-1 | TRBV29-1 | - | - | TGCAGCGTTGTTCCCTCGGACACTGAAGCTTTCTTT | CSVVPSDTEAFF
TRBJ2-3 | TRBV18 | - | - | TGTGCCAGCTCACTTCACAGGGCCGGCACAGATACGCAGTATTTT | CASSLHRAGTDTQYF
TRBJ1-1 | TRBV11-3 | - | TRBD1 | TGTGCCAGCAGCTTAGGAGAGACAGGGGTCACTGAAGCTTTCTTT | CASSLGETGVTEAFF
TRBJ2-2 | TRBV11-3 | few | - | TGTGCCAGCAGCTTAGTGGGGGCAGTTGGGGAGCTGTTTTTT | CASSLVGAVGELFF
TRBJ2-5 | TRBV4-1 | - | TRBD2 | TGCGCCAGCAGCCAAGACTACGGGAGGGAGACCCAGTACTTC | CASSQDYGRETQYF
TRBJ1-5 | TRBV4-1 | - | - | TGCGCCAGCAGCCAAGGCAGGGACAATCAGCCCCAGCATTTT | CASSQGRDNQPQHF
TRBJ1-5 | TRBV18 | - | - | TGTGCCAGCTCACCATCTAGGACTCCAACGGGGCCCCAGCATTTT | CASSPSRTPTGPQHF
TRBJ2-2 | TRBV11-2 | - | TRBD2 | TGTGCCAGCAGCATGGTCCTAGCGGGATTCACCGGGGAGCTGTTTTTT | CASSMVLAGFTGELFF
TRBJ2-1 | TRBV7-9 | - | TRBD2 | TGTGCCAGCAGCTTAAGTCGGACTAGCGGGGGGTACAATGAGCAGTTCTTC | CASSLSRTSGGYNEQFF
TRBJ2-7 | TRBV20-1 | - | - | TGCAGTGCTAGGACACCCTACGAGCAGTACTTC | CSARTPYEQYF
TRBJ2-1 | TRBV7-2 | - | - | TGTGCCAGCAGGACATACAATGAGCAGTTCTTC | CASRTYNEQFF
TRBJ2-1 | TRBV5-1 | - | - | TGCGCCAGCAGCACATCCCCTTCCTACAATGAGCAGTTCTTC | CASSTSPSYNEQFF
TRBJ2-1 | TRBV29-1 | - | - | TGCAGCGCCTACGGTAAAGTTTCTACCAATGAGCAGTTCTTC | CSAYGKVSTNEQFF
TRBJ1-2 | TRBV5-1 | - | - | TGCGCCAGCAGCTTGTCGGGATCCGGTTATGGCTACACCTTC | CASSLSGSGYGYTF
TRBJ2-3 | TRBV18 | - | - | TGTGCCAGCACCCCCTTTCTTGGGGCAGATACGCAGTATTTT | CASTPFLGADTQYF
TRBJ2-2 | TRBV7-8 | - | - | TGTGCCAGCAGCTCTCCTGGTGGGGGGACGAACACCGGGGAGCTGTTTTTT | CASSSPGGGTNTGELFF
TRBJ1-6 | TRBV11-3 | - | TRBD1 | TGTGCCAGCAGCTTACAACAGGGGGATTCACCCCTCCACTTT | CASSLQQGDSPLHF
TRBJ2-3 | TRBV6-1 | - | - | TGTGCCACTAGACTAGGACCTAGCACAGATACGCAGTATTTT | CATRLGPSTDTQYF
TRBJ2-1 | TRBV18 | - | TRBD1 | TGTGCCAGCTCACCTCCGGGACAGGGGGGATGGGAGCAGTTCTTC | CASSPPGQGGWEQFF
TRBJ1-2 | TRBV5-1 | - | - | TGCGCCAGCAGCTCCCAGGGTGGCTACACCTTC | CASSSQGGYTF
TRBJ2-1 | TRBV25-1 | - | TRBD1 | TGTGCCAGCACCTGGACAGGGCTGCATGAGCAGTTCTTC | CASTWTGLHEQFF
TRBJ1-1 | TRBV11-3 | medium-sized | - | TGTGCCAGCAGCTCCCCCCGGGAACGCGAGGGGGAAGCTTTCTTT | CASSSPREREGEAFF
TRBJ2-5 | TRBV27 | few | TRBD1 | TGTGCCAGCAGTTCCCCACGGAGGAAGGGGGCAAGAGAGACCCAGTACTTC | CASSSPRRKGARETQYF
TRBJ1-6 | TRBV5-1 | few | TRBD1 | TGCGCCAGCGGGACAGGGAACAATAATTCACCCCTCCACTTT | CASGTGNNNSPLHF
TRBJ1-2 | TRBV7-9 | - | - | TGTGCCAGCTTTAGACAGGTCGGAGGCTACACCTTC | CASFRQVGGYTF
TRBJ2-2 | TRBV14 | - | TRBD1 | TGTGCCAGCAGCCCCTATAGAGGGCTGGGGACAGGGAACACCGGGGAGCTGTTTTTT | CASSPYRGLGTGNTGELFF
TRBJ2-4 | TRBV11-2 | - | TRBD1 | TGTGCCAGCAGCTTAGGACAGGGTGTGTTCATTCAGTACTTC | CASSLGQGVFIQYF
TRBJ2-7 | TRBV5-1 | - | - | TGCGCCAGCAGTCTAGACAGGTCTCTTTACGAGCAGTACTTC | CASSLDRSLYEQYF
TRBJ2-7 | TRBV18 | - | - | TGTGCCAGCTCAAGTGCGACAGGCTCGCTCGAGCAGTACTTC | CASSSATGSLEQYF
TRBJ1-1 | TRBV7-6 | once | - | TGTGCCAGCAGTCTCCAGTTGAACACTGAAGCTTTCTTT | CASSLQLNTEAFF
TRBJ1-2 | TRBV6-6 | few | - | TGTGCCAGCAGTTACAGGGGTAGTCCCGATGGCTACACCTTC | CASSYRGSPDGYTF
TRBJ2-7 | TRBV6-4 | few | - | TGTGCCAGTTCGCGGGACTTTCTAGGCGAGCAGTACTTC | CASSRDFLGEQYF
TRBJ1-2 | TRBV7-9 | few | - | TGTGCCAGCAGCTTCTCAGGGGCGAATGGCTACACCTTC | CASSFSGANGYTF
TRBJ1-2 | TRBV20-1 | - | - | TGCAGTGCGTGGATGGATAGCTACACCTTC | CSAWMDSYTF
TRBJ2-7 | TRBV19 | - | TRBD1 | TGTGCCAGTAGTCCCTCGGGACAGTGGGGCTCCTACGAGCAGTACTTC | CASSPSGQWGSYEQYF